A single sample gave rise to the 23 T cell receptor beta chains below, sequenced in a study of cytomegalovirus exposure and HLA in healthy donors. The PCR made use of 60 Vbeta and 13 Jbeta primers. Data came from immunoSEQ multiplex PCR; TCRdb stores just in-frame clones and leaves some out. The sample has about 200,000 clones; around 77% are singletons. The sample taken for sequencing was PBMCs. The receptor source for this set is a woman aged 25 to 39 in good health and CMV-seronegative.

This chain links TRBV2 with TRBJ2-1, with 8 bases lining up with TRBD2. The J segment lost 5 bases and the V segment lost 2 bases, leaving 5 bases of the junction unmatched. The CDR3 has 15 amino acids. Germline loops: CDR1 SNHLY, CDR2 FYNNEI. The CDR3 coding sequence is TGTGCCAGCAGTGAACCACTAGCGGTTAACAATGAGCAGTTCTTC. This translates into CASSEPLAVNNEQFF.

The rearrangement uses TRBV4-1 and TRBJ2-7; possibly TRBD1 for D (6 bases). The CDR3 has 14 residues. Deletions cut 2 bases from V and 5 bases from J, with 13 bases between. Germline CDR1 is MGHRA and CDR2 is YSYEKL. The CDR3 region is CASSQYRVGDEQYF. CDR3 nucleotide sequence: TGCGCCAGCAGCCAATACAGGGTGGGCGACGAGCAGTACTTC.

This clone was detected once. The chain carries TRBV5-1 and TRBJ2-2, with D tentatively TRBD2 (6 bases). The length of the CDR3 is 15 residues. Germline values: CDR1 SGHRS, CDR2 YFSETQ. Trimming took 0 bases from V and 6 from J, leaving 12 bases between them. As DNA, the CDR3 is TGCGCCAGCAGCTTGGGGGACTCGTCGTCCGGGGAGCTGTTTTTT. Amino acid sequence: CASSLGDSSSGELFF.

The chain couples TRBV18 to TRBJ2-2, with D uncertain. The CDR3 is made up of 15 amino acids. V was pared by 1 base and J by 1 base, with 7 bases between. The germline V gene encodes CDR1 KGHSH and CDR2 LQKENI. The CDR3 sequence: CASSPRNLNTGELFF. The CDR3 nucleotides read TGTGCCAGCTCACCACGTAACTTGAACACCGGGGAGCTGTTTTTT.

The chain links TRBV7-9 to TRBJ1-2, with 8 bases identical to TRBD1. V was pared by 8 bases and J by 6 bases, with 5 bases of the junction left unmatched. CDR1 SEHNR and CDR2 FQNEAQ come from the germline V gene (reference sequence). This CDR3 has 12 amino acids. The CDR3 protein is CASSDREDGYTF. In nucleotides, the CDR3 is TGTGCCAGCTCGGACAGGGAGGATGGCTACACCTTC. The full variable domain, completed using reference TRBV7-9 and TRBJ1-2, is DTGVSQNPRHKITKRGQNVTFRCDPISEHNRLYWYRQTLGQGPEFLTYFQNEAQLEKSRLLSDRFSAERPKGSFSTLEIQRTEQGDSAMYLCASSDREDGYTFGSGTRLTVV.

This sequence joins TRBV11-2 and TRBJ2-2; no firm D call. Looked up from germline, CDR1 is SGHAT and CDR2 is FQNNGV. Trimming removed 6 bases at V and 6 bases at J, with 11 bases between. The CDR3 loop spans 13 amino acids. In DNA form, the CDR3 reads TGTGCCAGCAGATGGCAGTTATCCGGGGAGCTGTTTTTT. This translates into CASRWQLSGELFF.

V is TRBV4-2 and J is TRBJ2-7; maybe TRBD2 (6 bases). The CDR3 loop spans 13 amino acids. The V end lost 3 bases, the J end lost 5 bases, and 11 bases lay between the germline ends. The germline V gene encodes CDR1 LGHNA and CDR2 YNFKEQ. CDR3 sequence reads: CASSQLGTDEQYF. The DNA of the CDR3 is TGTGCCAGCAGCCAGCTAGGGACTGACGAGCAGTACTTC.

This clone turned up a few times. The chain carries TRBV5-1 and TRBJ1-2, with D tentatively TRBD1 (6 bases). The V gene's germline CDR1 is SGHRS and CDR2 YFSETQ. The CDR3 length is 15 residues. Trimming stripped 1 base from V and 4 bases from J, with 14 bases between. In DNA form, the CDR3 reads TGCGCCAGCAGCTTGTTTCCAGGGGATAGCTATGGCTACACCTTC. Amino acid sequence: CASSLFPGDSYGYTF.

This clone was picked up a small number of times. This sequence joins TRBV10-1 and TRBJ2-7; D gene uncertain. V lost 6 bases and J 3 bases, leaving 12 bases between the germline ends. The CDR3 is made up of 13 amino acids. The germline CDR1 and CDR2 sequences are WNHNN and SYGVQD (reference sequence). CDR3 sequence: CASSAASGYEQYF. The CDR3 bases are TGCGCCAGCAGCGCCGCATCGGGCTACGAGCAGTACTTC.

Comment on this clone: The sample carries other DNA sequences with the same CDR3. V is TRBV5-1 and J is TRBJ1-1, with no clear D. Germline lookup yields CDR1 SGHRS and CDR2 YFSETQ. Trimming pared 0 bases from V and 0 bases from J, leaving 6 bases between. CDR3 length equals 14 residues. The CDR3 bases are TGCGCCAGCAGCTTGGACAGAATGAACACTGAAGCTTTCTTT. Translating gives CASSLDRMNTEAFF.

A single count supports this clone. The CDR3 spells CASSSILSGVYSDTQYF. The CDR3 DNA reads TGTGCCAGTAGCTCTATACTGAGCGGGGTGTATTCAGATACGCAGTATTTT. The V call is TRBV19, the J call TRBJ2-3; 7 bases match TRBD2. Germline trimming cut 6 bases from V and 4 bases from J; bases unmatched to any gene: 16. This CDR3 contains 17 residues. The germline gives CDR1 LNHDA, CDR2 SQIVND (reference sequence). The variable domain in full, completed from reference TRBV19 and TRBJ2-3, reads DGGITQSPKYLFRKEGQNVTLSCEQNLNHDAMYWYRQDPGQGLRLIYYSQIVNDFQKGDIAEGYSVSREKKESFPLTVTSAQKNPTAFYLCASSSILSGVYSDTQYFGPGTRLTVL.

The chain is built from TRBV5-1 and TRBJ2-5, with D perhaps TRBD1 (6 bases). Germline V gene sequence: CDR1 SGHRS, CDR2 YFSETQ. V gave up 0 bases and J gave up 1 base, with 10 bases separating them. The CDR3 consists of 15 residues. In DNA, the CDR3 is TGCGCCAGCAGCTTGGCGCAAGGGGGCCAAGAGACCCAGTACTTC. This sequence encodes CASSLAQGGQETQYF.

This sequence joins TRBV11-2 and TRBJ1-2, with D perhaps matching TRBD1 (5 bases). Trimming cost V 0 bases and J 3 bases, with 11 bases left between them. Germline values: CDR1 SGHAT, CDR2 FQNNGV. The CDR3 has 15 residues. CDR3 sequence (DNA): TGTGCCAGCAGCTTAGAAGTGGGGGGGGACTATGGCTACACCTTC. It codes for CASSLEVGGDYGYTF.

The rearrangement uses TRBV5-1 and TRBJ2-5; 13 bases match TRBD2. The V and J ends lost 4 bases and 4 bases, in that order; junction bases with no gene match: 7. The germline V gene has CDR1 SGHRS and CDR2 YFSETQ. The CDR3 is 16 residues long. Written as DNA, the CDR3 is TGCGCCAGCAGCCCCCGACTAGCGGGGGGTGGAGAGACCCAGTACTTC. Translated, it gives CASSPRLAGGGETQYF.

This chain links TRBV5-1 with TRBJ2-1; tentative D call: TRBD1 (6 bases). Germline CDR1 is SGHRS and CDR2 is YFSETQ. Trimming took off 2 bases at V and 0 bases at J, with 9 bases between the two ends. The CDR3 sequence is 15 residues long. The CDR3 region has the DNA TGCGCCAGCAGCTTAGGACAGCTCTCCTACAATGAGCAGTTCTTC. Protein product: CASSLGQLSYNEQFF.

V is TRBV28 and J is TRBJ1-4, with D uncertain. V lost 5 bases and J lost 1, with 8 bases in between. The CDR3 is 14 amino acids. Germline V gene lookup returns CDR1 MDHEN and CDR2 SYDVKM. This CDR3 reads CASSGAVTNEKLFF. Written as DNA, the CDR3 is TGTGCCAGCAGTGGAGCGGTAACTAATGAAAAACTGTTTTTT.

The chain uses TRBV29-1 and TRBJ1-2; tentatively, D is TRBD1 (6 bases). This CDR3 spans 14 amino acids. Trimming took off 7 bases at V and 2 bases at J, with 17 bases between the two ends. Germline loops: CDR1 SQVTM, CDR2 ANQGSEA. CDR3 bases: TGCAGCGCAGTACACAGGGTTCCCAACTATGGCTACACCTTC. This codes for CSAVHRVPNYGYTF.

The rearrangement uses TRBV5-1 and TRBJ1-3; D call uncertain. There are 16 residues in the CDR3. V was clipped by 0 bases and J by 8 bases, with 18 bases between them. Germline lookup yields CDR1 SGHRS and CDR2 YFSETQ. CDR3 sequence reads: CASSLEAGSGTDTIYF. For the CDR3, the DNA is TGCGCCAGCAGCTTGGAAGCAGGTTCGGGAACGGACACCATATATTTT.

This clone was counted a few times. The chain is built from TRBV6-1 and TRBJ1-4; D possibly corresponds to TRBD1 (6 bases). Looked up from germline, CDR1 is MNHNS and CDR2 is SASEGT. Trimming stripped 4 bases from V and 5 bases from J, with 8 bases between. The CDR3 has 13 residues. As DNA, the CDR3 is TGTGCCAGCAGTGGGACAGAAAATGAAAAACTGTTTTTT. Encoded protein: CASSGTENEKLFF.

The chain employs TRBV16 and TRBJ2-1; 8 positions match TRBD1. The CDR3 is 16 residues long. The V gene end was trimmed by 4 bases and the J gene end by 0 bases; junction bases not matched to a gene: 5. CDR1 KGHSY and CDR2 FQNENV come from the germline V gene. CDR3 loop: CASSLWTGSSYNEQFF. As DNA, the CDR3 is TGTGCCAGCAGCCTATGGACAGGGAGCTCCTACAATGAGCAGTTCTTC.

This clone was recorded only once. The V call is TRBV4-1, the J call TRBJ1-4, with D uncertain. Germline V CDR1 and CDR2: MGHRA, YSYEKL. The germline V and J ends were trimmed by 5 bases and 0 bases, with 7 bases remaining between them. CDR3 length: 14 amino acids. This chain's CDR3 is CASSFSATNEKLFF. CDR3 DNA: TGCGCCAGCAGCTTTTCTGCAACTAATGAAAAACTGTTTTTT.

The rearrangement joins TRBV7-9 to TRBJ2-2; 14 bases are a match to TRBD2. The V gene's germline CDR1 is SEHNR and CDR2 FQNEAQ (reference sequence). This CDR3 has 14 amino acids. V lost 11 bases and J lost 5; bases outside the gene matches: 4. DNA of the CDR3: TGTGCCTCCCGGACTAGCGGGGGGACCGGGGAGCTGTTTTTT. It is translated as CASRTSGGTGELFF.

CDR3 in DNA: TGTGCCTGGGAGCGGGAGGGCACAGATACGCAGTATTTT. It codes for CAWEREGTDTQYF. J is TRBJ2-3 and V is TRBV30, with TRBD2 matching 9 bases. Germline CDR1 is GTSNPN and CDR2 is SVGIG (reference sequence). CDR3 length equals 13 residues. Germline trimming cut 5 bases from V and 1 base from J; bases unmatched to any gene: 1. Together with reference TRBV30 and TRBJ2-3, the CDR3 gives the full variable domain: SQTIHQWPATLVQPVGSPLSLECTVEGTSNPNLYWYRQAAGRGLQLLFYSVGIGQISSEVPQNLSASRPQDRQFILSSKKLLLSDSGFYLCAWEREGTDTQYFGPGTRLTVL.